What follows are 26 T cell receptor beta chains derived from one specimen sequenced in a study of metastatic and nonmetastatic thyroid tumors. Thyroid surgery took place with no prior treatment in any patient. TCRdb reanalyzed the PCR reads with MiXCR. In the table there are about 38,000 clones, roughly 28% of which are singletons. Sequencing was performed on blood. All receptors come from a male donor with papillary thyroid cancer or a benign thyroid nodule (not recorded which). Some clones in this sample may be carry-over from other donors' samples.

Ten or more counts support this clone. A much larger clone differs by one base, so this may be a read error. The V and J genes are TRBV10-1 and TRBJ2-7, with D perhaps matching TRBD1 (6 bases). The germline gives CDR1 WNHNN, CDR2 SYGVQD (reference sequence). This CDR3 comprises 18 residues. This chain's CDR3 is CASSESGRGFPRPNEQHF. The CDR3, as DNA: TGCGCCAGCAGTGAGTCGGGCAGGGGCTTCCCCCGCCCTAACGAGCAGCACTTC.

This clone was detected many times. A much more abundant neighbour one base away suggests this may be a read error. Other DNA sequences in this specimen translate into the identical CDR3. The chain couples TRBV27 to TRBJ2-1; D is perhaps TRBD1 or TRBD2 (5 bases each). Germline-derived CDR1 and CDR2 are MNHEY and SMNVEV (reference sequence). This CDR3 is built from 16 residues. CDR3 residues: CVSSLGVATTYNEQFF. The CDR3 nucleotides are TGTGTCAGCAGTTTAGGGGTAGCGACCACCTACAATGAGCAGTTCTTC.

The rearrangement joins TRBV19 to TRBJ1-2; D might be TRBD1 (5 bases). Germline values: CDR1 LNHDA, CDR2 SQIVND (reference sequence). V lost 8 bases and J lost 8, with 27 bases in between. This CDR3 has 16 residues. CDR3: CASLEGGAASSIGYTF. CDR3 nucleotide sequence: TGTGCCAGTTTAGAAGGTGGGGCAGCCTCTTCTATCGGCTACACCTTC. The variable domain in full, completed from reference TRBV19 and TRBJ1-2, reads DGGITQSPKYLFRKEGQNVTLSCEQNLNHDAMYWYRQDPGQGLRLIYYSQIVNDFQKGDIAEGYSVSREKKESFPLTVTSAQKNPTAFYLCASLEGGAASSIGYTFGSGTRLTVV.

This clone was found many times. This chain joins TRBV13 and TRBJ1-6; D not resolved. This CDR3 comprises 17 residues. Germline assignment: CDR1 PRHDT and CDR2 FYEKMQ (reference sequence). The V end was cut by 0 bases, the J end by 0 bases, with 9 bases between. CDR3 DNA: TGTGCCAGCAGCTTAGGGAGGCCGAGCTCCTATAATTCACCCCTCCACTTT. Translation gives CASSLGRPSSYNSPLHF.

In DNA form, the CDR3 reads TGCAGTGCTAGAGGTGGGACTAGCGGGGCATCCGGTACGCAGTATTTT. Encoded protein: CSARGGTSGASGTQYF. This sequence joins TRBV20-1 and TRBJ2-3, with 13 bases aligning to TRBD2. CDR1 and CDR2 from the germline V gene are DFQATT and SNEGSKA (reference sequence). The junction had 9 bases not matched to a gene; V was cut back by 1 base and J by 8 bases. The CDR3 consists of 16 residues.

This clone was counted between two and nine times. The V and J genes are TRBV28 and TRBJ2-7; tentatively, D is TRBD1 (6 bases). Germline V lookup: CDR1 MDHEN, CDR2 SYDVKM. The ends were cut back, 3 bases at V and 3 bases at J, with 12 bases in the middle. The CDR3 spans 14 residues. The CDR3 DNA sequence: TGTGCCAGCAGTTTGGCAGGGGTAGTCTACGAGCAGTACTTC. This codes for CASSLAGVVYEQYF. Full variable domain (outside the CDR3, taken from reference TRBV28 and TRBJ2-7): DVKVTQSSRYLVKRTGEKVFLECVQDMDHENMFWYRQDPGLGLRLIYFSYDVKMKEKGDIPEGYSVSREKKERFSLILESASTNQTSMYLCASSLAGVVYEQYFGPGTRLTVT.

The gene calls are TRBV18 and TRBJ2-1, with D perhaps TRBD1 (6 bases). Trimming cost V 5 bases and J 0 bases, with 11 bases left between them. CDR3 length: 15 residues. Germline assignment: CDR1 KGHSH and CDR2 LQKENI. This chain's CDR3 is CASSIGQSSYNEQFF. CDR3 bases: TGTGCCAGCTCAATTGGACAGAGCTCCTACAATGAGCAGTTCTTC.

This clone was found a few times. The chain links TRBV25-1 to TRBJ2-7; no clear D gene. V was pared by 5 bases and J by 0 bases, with 8 bases between. The germline V gene encodes CDR1 MGHDK and CDR2 SYGVNS. This CDR3 region has 13 residues. This chain's CDR3 is CASSRPNSYEQYF. CDR3 DNA sequence: TGTGCCAGCAGTAGGCCAAACTCCTACGAGCAGTACTTC.

This clone was recorded at least ten times. The chain has TRBV20-1 and TRBJ2-1, with 9 bases aligning to TRBD2. CDR3 length: 14 residues. CDR1 and CDR2 from the germline V gene are DFQATT and SNEGSKA (reference sequence). The ends lost 6 bases at V and 0 bases at J; junction bases unmatched: 3. CDR3: CSAGRGGSYNEQFF. CDR3 sequence (DNA): TGCAGTGCCGGGCGGGGGGGCTCCTACAATGAGCAGTTCTTC.

This clone has only one observation. The chain couples TRBV20-1 to TRBJ2-1; no clear D. Between the trimmed V and J ends, which lost 0 bases and 0 bases, there was a span of 12 bases. Germline loops: CDR1 DFQATT, CDR2 SNEGSKA (reference sequence). The CDR3 spans 16 residues. CDR3 amino acids: CSARDSSPSSYNEQFF. CDR3 coding DNA: TGCAGTGCTAGAGATTCTAGTCCGAGCTCCTACAATGAGCAGTTCTTC.

Many counts were recorded for this clone. This chain uses TRBV29-1 with TRBJ1-1; tentative D call: TRBD1 (5 bases). Germline lookup yields CDR1 SQVTM and CDR2 ANQGSEA. This CDR3 is 13 amino acids long. The V end lost 3 bases, the J end lost 2 bases, and 10 bases lay between the germline ends. CDR3: CSVESGTNTEAFF. The CDR3 region has the DNA TGCAGCGTTGAGTCTGGGACCAACACTGAAGCTTTCTTT.

The CDR3 coding sequence is TGCAGTGCTAGGGTTAGGGGGGCCTACGAGCAGTACTTC. This codes for CSARVRGAYEQYF. This chain uses TRBV20-1 with TRBJ2-7; possibly TRBD1 or TRBD2 for D (6 bases each). Trimming shortened V by 3 bases and J by 2 bases, and 11 bases separated the two germline ends. Per the germline V gene, CDR1 is DFQATT and CDR2 is SNEGSKA (reference sequence). This CDR3 region has 13 residues.

V and J are TRBV5-1 and TRBJ1-1; no reliable D call. Trimming left V 1 base short and J 3 bases short, with 7 bases between. This CDR3 spans 13 amino acids. Germline CDR1 reads SGHRS; CDR2 reads YFSETQ. The CDR3 protein is CASSLYGDTEAFF. The CDR3 coding sequence is TGCGCCAGCAGCTTGTACGGGGACACTGAAGCTTTCTTT.

This clone is judged medium-sized. V usage is TRBV20-1 and J usage is TRBJ2-7; 14 bases map to TRBD2. The CDR3 has 14 residues. Trimming at V came to 3 bases and at J to 6 bases, leaving 4 bases not matched to a gene. CDR1 and CDR2 (germline): DFQATT, SNEGSKA (reference sequence). CDR3 sequence (DNA): TGCAGTGCTAGGCGGACTAGCGGGAGGTCCGAGCAGTACTTC. It encodes CSARRTSGRSEQYF.

Many counts were recorded for this clone. This chain links TRBV6-6 with TRBJ2-3; 13 bases are a match to TRBD2. The germline V gene has CDR1 MNHNY and CDR2 SVGAGI (reference sequence). V lost 2 bases and J lost 6; bases outside the gene matches: 5. The CDR3 has 16 amino acids. The CDR3 region is CASSYGLAGVADTQYF. The DNA for the CDR3 is TGTGCCAGCAGTTACGGACTAGCGGGAGTGGCGGATACGCAGTATTTT.

The chain has TRBV6-1 and TRBJ1-4; possibly TRBD1 for D (5 bases). Trimming took 6 bases from V and 3 from J, leaving 11 bases between them. The CDR3 is 14 amino acids. Per the germline V gene, CDR1 is MNHNS and CDR2 is SASEGT. CDR3 in amino acids: CASRAGGANEKLFF. The CDR3 region has the DNA TGTGCCAGCAGGGCCGGAGGGGCTAATGAAAAACTGTTTTTT.

This clone was counted ten times or more. The chain recombines TRBV6-1 with TRBJ1-5; D gene uncertain. The CDR3 runs 11 residues. Trimming shortened V by 8 bases and J by 5 bases, and 7 bases separated the two germline ends. CDR1 and CDR2 (germline): MNHNS, SASEGT. In nucleotides, the CDR3 is TGTGCCAGCGGCGCTGATCAGCCCCAGCATTTT. It codes for CASGADQPQHF.

The V call is TRBV11-1, the J call TRBJ2-7; D is unresolved. The CDR3 contains 13 residues. Trimming stripped 1 base from V and 3 bases from J, with 7 bases between. Germline assignment: CDR1 SGHAT and CDR2 FQDESV (reference sequence). The CDR3 nucleotides are TGTGCCAGCAGCTTAGAGGCAGGCTACGAGCAGTACTTC. As protein: CASSLEAGYEQYF.

For this clone: It may be a read error: a sequence one base away is much more abundant. The rearrangement uses TRBV4-2 and TRBJ1-2; 7 bases map to TRBD1. Germline V gives CDR1 LGHNA, CDR2 YNFKEQ. V lost 1 base, J lost 8 bases, and 16 bases stayed unmatched. This CDR3 spans 17 amino acids. In DNA form, the CDR3 reads TGTGCCAGCAGCCAAGTAGAGTTGAGTAAGGGGGCGCTCGGCTACACCTTC. It translates to CASSQVELSKGALGYTF.

This chain links TRBV20-1 with TRBJ2-3, with TRBD1 matching 7 bases. This CDR3 spans 14 amino acids. With 4 bases clipped from V and 3 bases from J, the junction kept 7 bases outside the gene matches. Germline assignment: CDR1 DFQATT and CDR2 SNEGSKA (reference sequence). CDR3 protein: CSATDRVRTDTQYF. The CDR3 nucleotides read TGCAGTGCTACTGACAGGGTCAGGACAGATACGCAGTATTTT.

This clone was counted between two and nine times. V is TRBV7-8 and J is TRBJ1-2; no firm D call. The V and J ends lost 4 bases and 4 bases respectively, with 16 bases between them. Germline V gene sequence: CDR1 SGHVS, CDR2 FQNEAQ. The CDR3 covers 15 residues. CDR3 coding DNA: TGTGCCAGCAGCTCGCGCCCCGGCCCTAGCTATGGCTACACCTTC. It encodes CASSSRPGPSYGYTF.

This clone was seen only a few times. The chain carries TRBV19 and TRBJ1-1; tentatively, D is TRBD1 (5 bases). Germline V gene data show CDR1 as LNHDA and CDR2 as SQIVND (reference sequence). CDR3 length: 13 amino acids. V lost 8 bases, J lost 0 bases, and 10 bases lay in between. For the CDR3, the DNA is TGTGCCAGTTCGAGGACAATGAACACTGAAGCTTTCTTT. Translation gives CASSRTMNTEAFF.

This clone was recorded only once. V gene TRBV9 combines with J gene TRBJ2-7; no clear D. The V gene's germline CDR1 is SGDLS and CDR2 YYNGEE. V lost 5 bases, J lost 3 bases, and 12 bases lay in between. This CDR3 contains 13 residues. The CDR3 sequence: CASSPSPDYEQYF. CDR3 nucleotides: TGTGCCAGCAGTCCTTCGCCCGACTACGAGCAGTACTTC.

This clone was recorded at least ten times. The rearrangement links TRBV15 to TRBJ2-6; D unclear. This CDR3 has 15 amino acids. V shed 1 base and J shed 1 base, with 5 bases lying between them. In germline, CDR1 is LNHNV, CDR2 YYDKDF (reference sequence). The CDR3 coding sequence is TGTGCCACCAGCAGAGTTGCATCTGGGGCCAACGTCCTGACTTTC. Translated: CATSRVASGANVLTF.

This clone was counted a single time. The chain recombines TRBV5-6 with TRBJ2-7, with D perhaps TRBD2 (6 bases). Germline loops: CDR1 SGHDT, CDR2 YYEEEE. CDR3 size: 11 residues. Deletions cut 7 bases from V and 7 bases from J, with 12 bases between. CDR3: CASGGAEEQYF. The CDR3, as DNA: TGTGCCAGCGGCGGGGCAGAGGAGCAGTACTTC.

At least ten counts were recorded for this clone. This same CDR3 is encoded by further DNA sequences in the sample. This chain links TRBV19 with TRBJ1-1, with 10 positions matching TRBD1. Germline values: CDR1 LNHDA, CDR2 SQIVND (reference sequence). The CDR3 loop spans 12 amino acids. V shed 9 bases, J shed 4 bases, and the junction held 2 bases outside the gene matches. As DNA, the CDR3 is TGTGCCAGCCGGACAGGGGGCACTGAAGCTTTCTTT. Protein: CASRTGGTEAFF. The variable domain in full, with the rest retrieved from reference TRBV19 and TRBJ1-1, is DGGITQSPKYLFRKEGQNVTLSCEQNLNHDAMYWYRQDPGQGLRLIYYSQIVNDFQKGDIAEGYSVSREKKESFPLTVTSAQKNPTAFYLCASRTGGTEAFFGQGTRLTVV.